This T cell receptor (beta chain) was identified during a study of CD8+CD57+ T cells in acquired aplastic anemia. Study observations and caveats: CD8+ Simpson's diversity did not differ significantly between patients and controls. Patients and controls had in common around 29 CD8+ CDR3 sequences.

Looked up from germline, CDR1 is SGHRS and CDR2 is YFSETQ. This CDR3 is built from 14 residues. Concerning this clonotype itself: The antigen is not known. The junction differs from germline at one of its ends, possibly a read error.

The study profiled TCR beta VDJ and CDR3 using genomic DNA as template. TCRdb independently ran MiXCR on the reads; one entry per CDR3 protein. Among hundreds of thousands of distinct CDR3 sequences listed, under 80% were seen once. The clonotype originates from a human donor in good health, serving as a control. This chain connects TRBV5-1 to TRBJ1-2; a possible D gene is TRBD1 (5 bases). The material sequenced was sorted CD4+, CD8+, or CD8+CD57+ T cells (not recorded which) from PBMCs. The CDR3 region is CASKGQGVNFGYTF. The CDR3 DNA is TGCGCCAGCAAGGGGCAGGGAGTCAACTTTGGCTACACCTTC.